A single TCR beta chain is shown here with its context. This sample was included in a study of control samples from healthy donors and cancer patients. The germline V gene encodes CDR1 SGHNT and CDR2 YENEEA. This CDR3 contains 14 residues. The V end lost 1 base, the J end lost 7 bases, and 13 bases lay between the germline ends. Clones were sequenced by immunoSEQ multiplex PCR, and TCRdb holds only the in-frame ones, with some missing. The data show 150,000 to 200,000 clones, with roughly 89% seen just once and about 1.4% held by the top ten. The receptor was derived from a woman aged 25 to 39 in good health. V and J are TRBV11-3 and TRBJ1-2; D not resolved. The specimen sequenced was blood. The CDR3 DNA is TGTGCCAGCAGCTTAGGCGTGGGTGGAGGTGGCTACACCTTC. This codes for CASSLGVGGGGYTF.